These T cell receptor beta chains were read from a single sample in a study of identical twins. MiXCR was run by TCRdb on the 5' RACE reads, yielding one entry per CDR3 protein. Of about 700,000 distinct CDR3 sequences in the sample, about 9.4% were seen once. The sample was also reused in another study, on yellow fever vaccine responses in identical twins.

The material sequenced was PBMCs. The receptor source for this set is a woman younger than 30 in good health. Each CDR3 is given with its conserved first and last residue.

V	length	CDR3
TRBV11-1	17	CASSHPRTSQNTGELFF
TRBV20-1	15	CSASFQGRGVEKLFF
TRBV20-1	16	CSARPLGTSGTDTQYF
TRBV30	14	CAWSVLGFQETQYF
TRBV20-1	13	CSARSLSGETQYF
TRBV3-1	13	CASSQDGGGELFF
TRBV7-9	14	CASSLSAGSSEQYF
TRBV20-1	14	CSARRPSGNNEQFF
TRBV4-3	18	CASSQARTPSGGYNEQFF
TRBV4-2	18	CASSQELAGGSSSYEQYF
TRBV11-1	14	CASSLVYRTYEQYF
TRBV4-2	16	CASSQEISSGGYEQFF
TRBV5-1	14	CASSRQGDSGELFF
TRBV24-1	15	CATSDWASGSYEQYF
TRBV7-3	18	CASSYPQTSGGAGYEQYF
TRBV7-8	14	CASSRDRLGDEQFF
TRBV11-3	16	CASSPVAGPNTGELFF
TRBV25-1	13	CASSEPLSGGYTF
TRBV2	15	CASSGQGANTGELFF
TRBV12-3/TRBV12-4	17	CASSLTSGSSGANVLTF
TRBV6-5	12	CASSPRGAEQYF
TRBV20-1	15	CSAIDRGKGTGELFF
TRBV28	16	CASSPTGLAGHYEQYF
TRBV27	13	CASSLLSNQPQHF
TRBV5-1	15	CASSLTRGENNEQFF
TRBV29-1	12	CSVMTGGDEQFF
TRBV6-2/TRBV6-3	14	CASTQDRANTEAFF
TRBV7-2	15	CASSLRGGADTQQYF
TRBV20-1	13	CSAREPAAAEQYF
TRBV20-1	15	CSARTSGAFTGELFF
TRBV28	15	CASTRGRRAWNEQFF
TRBV11-2	16	CASSFSSGKAKNIQYF
TRBV20-1	15	CSARSGTGGPREQYF
TRBV11-3	12	CASSSNPYEQYF
TRBV7-9	15	CASSSRDRNYNEQFF
TRBV11-2	16	CASSSLGGGSTDTQYF
TRBV10-3	20	CAIRMAGLETLSSGANVLTF
TRBV7-2	15	CASSLAPYGNQPQHF
TRBV28	17	CASSLPYRDRANTEAFF
TRBV5-1	14	CASSLGGLDQPQHF
TRBV6-1	15	CASRDPWTEKETQYF
TRBV27	14	CASSFPGGNSPLHF
TRBV11-1	18	CASSFVPPADRPPYEQYF
TRBV24-1	13	CATSEAGRETQYF
TRBV7-2	14	CASSVQTPPDTQYF
TRBV12-3/TRBV12-4	14	CASSPGRMNTEAFF
TRBV6-6	13	CASRFRGVNEQYF
TRBV20-1	13	CSARVRTTYEQYF